This TCR beta chain stems from a study of shared T cell receptors in the human thymus. Germline V gives CDR1 LGHNA, CDR2 YSLEER. The CDR3 totals 15 residues. V was shortened by 3 bases and J by 3 bases, with 14 bases between the two germline ends. Only in-frame clones appear in the TCRdb table, and some are missing; sequencing was by immunoSEQ multiplex PCR. This sample has 650,000 to 950,000 clones, with over 75% found just once. A further study also used this sample, focusing on human thymus T cells.

This sequence originates from a girl in the first two years of life with a congenital heart defect. The chain recombines TRBV4-3 with TRBJ1-1; D gene ambiguous. The sample consisted of thymocytes. The DNA for the CDR3 is TGCGCCAGCAGCCACAAAAAGGAGGAGGACACTGAAGCTTTCTTT. Its translation is CASSHKKEEDTEAFF.